These T cell receptor beta chains were read from a single sample in a study of long-term antiretroviral therapy in people with HIV. This table comes from immunoSEQ multiplex PCR, and its TCRdb copy is limited to in-frame clones, with some not included. This table holds tens of thousands of clones, roughly 77% found once. This material consisted of unsorted PBMCs, taken 1.9 years after starting antiretroviral therapy. Receptors were obtained from a young man with HIV. CDR3s include the opening cysteine and the closing phenylalanine or tryptophan. Each record gives: clone size, V gene, J gene, CDR3 protein. A row's size may be missing; if present it is once, few, many or a size class.

-	TRBV20-1	TRBJ1-2	CSAWTGRGYTF
once	TRBV6-5	TRBJ2-5	CASSYLDNLQETQYF
-	TRBV27	TRBJ1-2	CASSVQVGYGYTF
-	TRBV10-3	TRBJ2-1	CAISESMEGTYNEQFF
-	TRBV19	TRBJ2-5	CASSISGIETQYF
few	TRBV27	TRBJ1-5	CATGQGANQPQHF
-	TRBV11-2	TRBJ1-4	CASSLGVGEKLFF
-	TRBV4-1	TRBJ1-6	CASSQEAPQGSSYNSPLHF
-	TRBV10-2	TRBJ1-4	CASSEIGEKLFF
-	TRBV5-1	TRBJ2-3	CASSLGTTASTDTQYF
-	TRBV9	TRBJ2-5	CASSDSGRTQYF
-	TRBV29-1	TRBJ2-1	CSVGELYNEQFF
-	TRBV5-1	TRBJ1-1	CASSLGQGGEAFF
-	TRBV30	TRBJ2-7	CAWSDGGYEQYF
-	TRBV9	TRBJ1-6	CASSEGQGGSPLHF
few	TRBV27	TRBJ1-2	CASSLSFADGYTF
once	TRBV2	TRBJ1-5	CASSGTGNGQPQHF
-	TRBV19	TRBJ1-2	CASSYPGGSNGYTF
-	TRBV5-8	TRBJ2-7	CASSIGQKISYEQYF
few	TRBV7-2	TRBJ2-7	CASSLGSPPYEQYF
-	TRBV7-2	TRBJ2-1	CASSPRDARRLEQFF
-	TRBV29-1	TRBJ1-2	CSVPGQGQSENYGYTF
-	TRBV28	TRBJ1-1	CASIIGTQNTEAFF
-	TRBV10-2	TRBJ2-1	CASSERSGLAGYNEQFF
-	TRBV2	TRBJ2-1	CASRLTPAYIEQFF
-	TRBV7-8	TRBJ2-3	CASIRGLAGGSHTDTQYF
few	TRBV19	TRBJ1-1	CASSKSRGTEAFF
-	TRBV4-1	TRBJ1-2	CASSQVGQGLLNYGYTF
-	TRBV9	TRBJ2-5	CASSAGLAGLETQYF
-	TRBV5-4	TRBJ2-1	CASSTWTGFNEQFF
-	TRBV28	TRBJ1-2	CASSPKRLSGGYTF
-	TRBV7-3	TRBJ2-3	CASSPTSSADTQYF
-	TRBV5-4	TRBJ1-1	CASSGTGGRGTEAFF
-	TRBV27	TRBJ2-2	CASRTDPNTGELFF
-	TRBV7-9	TRBJ2-1	CASSLTGPGDNEQFF
-	TRBV7-2	TRBJ1-3	CASSADGNSGNTIYF
-	TRBV2	TRBJ1-4	CASSVQATNEKLFF
-	TRBV6-1	TRBJ1-6	CASSEAAEYNSPLHF
-	TRBV9	TRBJ2-3	CASSVGGSSGTYTQYF
-	TRBV10-3	TRBJ1-4	CAISESPGKLFF
medium-sized	TRBV2	TRBJ1-1	CASSGTLGQTMNTEAFF
-	TRBV2	TRBJ2-5	CASSGLAGETQYF
-	TRBV9	TRBJ2-5	CASSVGQMETAQYF
-	TRBV5-1	TRBJ2-3	CASSPQAGIPDTQYF